This T cell receptor beta chain was recovered during a study of technical replicates of blood from a few donors (dated by TCRdb to 2017 to 2019). Regarding this clone: It has no known antigen specificity. Base qualities were left out, and no much larger clone turns up one base away.

The library was prepared using the immunoSEQ multiplex PCR assay. TCRdb stores this immuneACCESS table with in-frame sequences only. Part of the clones is absent; in the studies checked, under half of the shortfall reflects unresolved V genes, and no reason is known for the rest. The sample contains about 81,000 clones, 95% to 97% of them found a single time. 0.2% of the sample goes to the ten largest clones. From V the trimming removes 2 bases and from J it removes 12 bases, while the gene matches leave 7 bases of the junction unaccounted for. Taken from cysteine to phenylalanine, the CDR3 has 12 residues. The kept DNA is CDR3 alone, 36 bases in frame from the first base. The germline V gene sets CDR1 to MDHEN and CDR2 to SYDVKM.

Recombination connected TRBV28 to TRBJ2-7; the central 7 bases match TRBD2. This TCR was recovered from a human donor in good health. Specimen: T cells isolated from PBMCs. In nucleotide form, the sequence is TGTGCCAGCAGTTTAATTATGGCGGGAGTGTACTTC. Its amino acids are CASSLIMAGVYF.